One and the same sample provided the 9 T cell receptor beta chains below, sequenced in a study of T cells in localized non-small cell lung cancer. TCRdb's copy holds only in-frame clones and misses some; the assay was immunoSEQ multiplex PCR. Of over 45,000 clones listed, over 85% were seen once; the top ten hold about 20%. The sequences come from peripheral blood, collected before any cancer treatment. The receptor source for this set is a man aged 40-75 years with stage I squamous cell lung carcinoma.

In DNA form, the CDR3 reads TGTGCCAGCACTTGGGGGTCTGGAAACACCATATATTTT. Translating it yields CASTWGSGNTIYF. The rearrangement uses TRBV28 and TRBJ1-3, with D maybe TRBD1 (5 bases). Trimming removed 7 bases from V and 1 base from J, with 8 bases in between. CDR1 is MDHEN, CDR2 SYDVKM, per germline. The CDR3 has 13 residues. Complete variable domain (other parts from reference TRBV28 and TRBJ1-3): DVKVTQSSRYLVKRTGEKVFLECVQDMDHENMFWYRQDPGLGLRLIYFSYDVKMKEKGDIPEGYSVSREKKERFSLILESASTNQTSMYLCASTWGSGNTIYFGEGSWLTVV.

Written as DNA, the CDR3 is TGTGCCAGCATCCCGGGACTTAACACCGGGGAGCTGTTTTTT. This translates into CASIPGLNTGELFF. The V call is TRBV6-5, the J call TRBJ2-2, with D perhaps matching TRBD2 (6 bases). The CDR3 consists of 14 residues. The V end was cut by 7 bases, the J end by 2 bases, with 11 bases between. Germline-derived CDR1 and CDR2 are MNHEY and SVGAGI.

The chain joins TRBV15 to TRBJ1-3, with a tentative D call TRBD1 (5 bases). CDR1 LNHNV and CDR2 YYDKDF come from the germline V gene (reference sequence). V gave up 0 bases and J gave up 0 bases, with 9 bases separating them. The CDR3 runs 16 residues. CDR3 nucleotide sequence: TGTGCCACCAGCAGAGAACAGGTAGACTCTGGAAACACCATATATTTT. Protein: CATSREQVDSGNTIYF.

This chain joins TRBV9 and TRBJ2-5; D remains ambiguous. The CDR3 spans 14 residues. Trimming shortened V by 0 bases and J by 7 bases, and 13 bases separated the two germline ends. Germline V gene data show CDR1 as SGDLS and CDR2 as YYNGEE. CDR3 DNA sequence: TGTGCCAGCAGCGTAGAGGGCCGGACGGGGACCCAGTACTTC. This translates into CASSVEGRTGTQYF. Full variable domain (rest looked up from reference TRBV9 and TRBJ2-5): DSGVTQTPKHLITATGQRVTLRCSPRSGDLSVYWYQQSLDQGLQFLIQYYNGEERAKGNILERFSAQQFPDLHSELNLSSLELGDSALYFCASSVEGRTGTQYFGPGTRLLVL.

The V call is TRBV11-2, the J call TRBJ2-5; 11 bases match TRBD2. With 0 bases clipped from V and 4 bases from J, the junction kept 7 bases outside the gene matches. The CDR3 is made up of 17 amino acids. Per germline, CDR1 SGHAT and CDR2 FQNNGV. The CDR3: CASSLDIAGLAGETQYF. As DNA, the CDR3 is TGTGCCAGCAGCTTAGATATTGCAGGACTAGCGGGAGAGACCCAGTACTTC.

The rearrangement joins TRBV25-1 to TRBJ2-6; 8 bases agree with TRBD2. Per the germline V gene, CDR1 is MGHDK and CDR2 is SYGVNS. V lost 5 bases, J lost 3 bases, and 12 bases stayed unmatched. The CDR3 totals 18 residues. CDR3 sequence: CASSLPGGARDGANVLTF. The CDR3 DNA is TGTGCCAGCAGTCTCCCGGGGGGGGCTAGAGATGGGGCCAACGTCCTGACTTTC.

V and J are TRBV30 and TRBJ1-4, with 7 nucleotides matching TRBD1. Trimming took 4 bases from V and 7 from J; bases not matched to a gene: 3. There are 12 residues in the CDR3. Germline CDR1 and CDR2: GTSNPN and SVGIG (reference sequence). The CDR3 sequence: CAWKGAGEKLFF. The CDR3 region has the DNA TGTGCCTGGAAGGGGGCGGGTGAAAAACTGTTTTTT.

This clone was observed a handful of times. This chain joins TRBV19 and TRBJ1-4; D might be TRBD1 (6 bases). Germline values: CDR1 LNHDA, CDR2 SQIVND (reference sequence). Between the trimmed V and J ends, which lost 2 bases and 7 bases, there was a span of 11 bases. The CDR3 length is 14 residues. CDR3 residues: CASSIQDSAEKLFF. DNA for the CDR3: TGTGCCAGTAGTATACAGGACAGCGCTGAAAAACTGTTTTTT.

The chain carries TRBV4-1 and TRBJ1-1, with D possibly TRBD1 on 6 matching bases. The V gene lost 4 bases and the J gene lost 1 base, with 16 bases spanning the gap. This CDR3 is 16 amino acids long. Germline CDR1 reads MGHRA; CDR2 reads YSYEKL. CDR3 DNA sequence: TGCGCCAGCAGCCTGGAGGGGTGGGGGGCGAACACTGAAGCTTTCTTT. Translation: CASSLEGWGANTEAFF.